What follows are 11 T cell receptor beta chains derived from one specimen sequenced in a study of cytotoxic CD8 clonotypes in ibrutinib-treated CLL. Data came from immunoSEQ multiplex PCR; TCRdb stores just in-frame clones and leaves some out. This table has under 150,000 clones, 65% to 85% appearing once. This material consisted of PBMCs, taken after 36 months of ibrutinib treatment. The receptors come from a human donor with chronic lymphocytic leukemia.

V and J are TRBV1 and TRBJ1-6; the DNA was not used to check the table's D call, TRBD1. TRBV1 corresponds to a pseudogene. The CDR3 spans 17 residues. The CDR3: CTSSQGQERNCNSPLHF. CDR3 DNA sequence: TGCACCAGCAGCCAAGGACAGGAGAGAAATTGTAATTCACCCCTCCACTTT.

This rearrangement joins TRBV28 to TRBJ1-6, with a possible D match to TRBD1 (5 bases). This CDR3 comprises 15 residues. Germline V CDR1 and CDR2: MDHEN, SYDVKM. V lost 2 bases and J lost 9, with 14 bases in between. CDR3 protein: CASSLSQAGSSPLHF. The CDR3 DNA reads TGTGCCAGCAGTTTAAGTCAGGCAGGGAGTTCACCCCTCCACTTT.

The count of this clone is one. The rearrangement uses TRBV7-3 and TRBJ2-2, with TRBD1 matching over 7 bases. Germline lookup yields CDR1 SGHTA and CDR2 FQGTGA. The J segment lost 5 bases and the V segment lost 5 bases, leaving 8 bases of the junction unmatched. This CDR3 is 15 amino acids long. CDR3 in amino acids: CASSRTQGWTGELFF. DNA of the CDR3: TGTGCCAGCAGCCGTACACAGGGGTGGACCGGGGAGCTGTTTTTT. Full variable domain (rest looked up from reference TRBV7-3 and TRBJ2-2): GAGVSQTPSNKVTEKGKYVELRCDPISGHTALYWYRQSLGQGPEFLIYFQGTGAADDSGLPNDRFFAVRPEGSVSTLKIQRTERGDSAVYLCASSRTQGWTGELFFGEGSRLTVL.

The genes are TRBV6-7 and TRBJ2-3; 9 nucleotides match TRBD2. TRBV6-7 is an open reading frame whose function is uncertain. The CDR3 sequence is 18 residues long. Losses at the gene ends were 5 bases for V and 0 bases for J; bases not matched to a gene: 12. This CDR3 is CASSIGTRTSGSTDTQYF. The CDR3 coding sequence is TGTGCCAGCAGTATAGGAACTCGAACTAGCGGGAGCACAGATACGCAGTATTTT.

The gene calls are TRBV7-9 and TRBJ2-6; TRBD1 aligns across 9 bases. CDR1 and CDR2 (germline): SEHNR, FQNEAQ (reference sequence). The ends lost 8 bases at V and 0 bases at J; junction bases unmatched: 14. This CDR3 is built from 19 residues. This CDR3 is CASPLGGTGTTSGANVLTF. The CDR3 region has the DNA TGTGCCAGCCCTCTAGGCGGGACAGGGACAACCTCTGGGGCCAACGTCCTGACTTTC.

This clone was seen once. V and J are TRBV4-1 and TRBJ1-1; TRBD1 aligns across 7 bases. J lost 7 bases, V lost 0 bases, and 20 bases had no gene match. The CDR3 sequence is 19 residues long. CDR1 and CDR2 from the germline V gene are MGHRA and YSYEKL. CDR3 sequence reads: CASSQDPLRQGGLSFEAFF. The CDR3, as DNA: TGCGCCAGCAGCCAAGATCCGCTCCGGCAGGGGGGACTTTCATTTGAAGCTTTCTTT.

The chain employs TRBV28 and TRBJ2-7, with D possibly called TRBD1 or TRBD2 (5 bases each). The CDR3 contains 17 residues. Germline-derived CDR1 and CDR2 are MDHEN and SYDVKM. The ends were cut back, 5 bases at V and 2 bases at J, with 22 bases in the middle. CDR3 sequence (DNA): TGTGCCAGCAGTCCCACCCCGGGGCAGACCAAAACCTACGAGCAGTACTTC. Amino acid sequence: CASSPTPGQTKTYEQYF.

This chain uses TRBV7-9 with TRBJ1-6; 10 positions match TRBD1. J lost 13 bases, V lost 4 bases, and 7 bases had no gene match. Germline CDR1 reads SEHNR; CDR2 reads FQNEAQ (reference sequence). CDR3 length: 14 amino acids. In DNA, the CDR3 is TGTGCCAGCAGCTACGGACAGGGGGGAAGCCCCCTCCACTTT. Residues: CASSYGQGGSPLHF.

The chain uses TRBV2 and TRBJ2-2, with 8 bases identical to TRBD1. Trimming removed 6 bases from V and 6 bases from J; junction bases left unmatched: 9. The germline V gene encodes CDR1 SNHLY and CDR2 FYNNEI. The CDR3 is 15 amino acids. The CDR3 DNA sequence: TGTGCCAGCAGGGACAGGGCCTTGTTGCCCGGGGAGCTGTTTTTT. Amino acids: CASRDRALLPGELFF.

V and J are TRBV11-2 and TRBJ2-2; D is uncertain. The V end was cut by 2 bases, the J end by 2 bases, with 9 bases between. The CDR3 runs 15 residues. CDR1 SGHAT and CDR2 FQNNGV come from the germline V gene. CDR3 sequence reads: CASSLMGGNTGELFF. The CDR3 coding sequence is TGTGCCAGCAGCTTAATGGGCGGAAACACCGGGGAGCTGTTTTTT.

The V call is TRBV5-5, the J call TRBJ1-4; no firm D call. The germline V and J ends were trimmed by 0 bases and 4 bases, with 13 bases remaining between them. The length of the CDR3 is 16 residues. The V gene's germline CDR1 is SGHKS and CDR2 YYEKEE (reference sequence). Written as DNA, the CDR3 is TGTGCCAGCAGCTTGGCCGTCCGCCATAATAATGAAAAACTGTTTTTT. Protein product: CASSLAVRHNNEKLFF.